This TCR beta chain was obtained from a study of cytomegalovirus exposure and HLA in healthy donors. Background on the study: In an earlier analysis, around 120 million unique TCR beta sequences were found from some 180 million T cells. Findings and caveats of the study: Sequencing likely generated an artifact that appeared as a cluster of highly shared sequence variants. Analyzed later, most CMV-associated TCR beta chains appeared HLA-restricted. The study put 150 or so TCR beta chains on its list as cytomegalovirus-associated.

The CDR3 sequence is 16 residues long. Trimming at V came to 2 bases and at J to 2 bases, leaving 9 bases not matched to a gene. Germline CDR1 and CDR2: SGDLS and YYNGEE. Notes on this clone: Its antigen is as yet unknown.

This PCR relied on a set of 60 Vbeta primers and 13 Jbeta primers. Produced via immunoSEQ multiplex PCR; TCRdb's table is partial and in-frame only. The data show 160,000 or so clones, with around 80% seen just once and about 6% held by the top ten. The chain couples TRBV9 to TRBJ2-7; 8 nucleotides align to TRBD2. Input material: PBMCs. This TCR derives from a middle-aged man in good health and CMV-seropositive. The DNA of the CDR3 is TGTGCCAGCAGCGTCGCCGGGGGGGCTCCCCCCTACGAGCAGTACTTC. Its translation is CASSVAGGAPPYEQYF.